This TCR beta chain was found in a study of blood T cell repertoires in COVID-19. Study information: Acute and convalescent COVID-19 samples came from the United States, Italy and Spain. The analysed material was cDNA or gDNA that came from T cells, B-cell-depleted T cells, or PBMCs.

After removal of 0 bases from V and 0 bases from J, the junction contained 3 bases not matched to a gene. The CDR3 contains 15 residues. CDR1 is SGHRS, CDR2 YFSETQ, per germline. How the authors handled the data: Amplification of reference gene primers was used by the study to estimate nucleated cell counts. Sequencing was performed with immunoSEQ multiplex PCR; in TCRdb, only in-frame clones are kept and a portion is missing. V, J and clone size were drawn from that table, and D and trimming were deduced from the DNA. The data contain about 120,000 clones, 81% of them seen just once; the ten biggest clones take up about 1.6%.

What was sequenced was peripheral blood. The chain uses TRBV5-1 and TRBJ2-7; 7 bases fit TRBD1. This TCR was recovered from a man aged 50 to 60 with acute or convalescent COVID-19. CDR3 sequence reads: CASSLVAGGSYEQYF. DNA for the CDR3: TGCGCCAGCAGCTTGGTGGCAGGGGGCTCCTACGAGCAGTACTTC.